This TCR beta chain was captured by sequencing in a study of T cell responses to AZD1222 COVID-19 vaccine. Concerning this clone itself: Its target is unknown.

CDR1 and CDR2 (germline): GTSNPN, SVGIG (reference sequence). The V gene lost 2 bases and the J gene lost 6 bases, with 11 bases spanning the gap. The CDR3 loop spans 13 amino acids. Study-wide results and limits: Most donors were white British and more were female, and clonal diversity was possibly underestimated.

TCRdb keeps only in-frame clones here, not all; method: immunoSEQ multiplex PCR. The sample records over 150,000 clones, about nine tenths being singletons. The chain recombines TRBV30 with TRBJ1-3, with TRBD1 as a possible D gene (6 bases). The specimen was peripheral blood, collected on day 0 of AZD1222 vaccination. The sequence was collected from an adult in good health. CDR3 residues: CAWSRGAENTIYF. In DNA form, the CDR3 reads TGTGCCTGGAGTCGGGGGGCGGAAAACACCATATATTTT.